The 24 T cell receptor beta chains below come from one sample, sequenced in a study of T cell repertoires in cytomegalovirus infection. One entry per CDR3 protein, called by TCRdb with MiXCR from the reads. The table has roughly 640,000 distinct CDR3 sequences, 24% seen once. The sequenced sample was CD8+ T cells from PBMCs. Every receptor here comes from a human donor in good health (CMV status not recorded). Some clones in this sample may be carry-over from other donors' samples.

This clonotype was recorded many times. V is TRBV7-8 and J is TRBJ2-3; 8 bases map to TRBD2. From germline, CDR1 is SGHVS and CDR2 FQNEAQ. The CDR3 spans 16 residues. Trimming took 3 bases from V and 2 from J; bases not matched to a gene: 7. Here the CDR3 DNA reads TGTGCCAGCAGCTTTTTGGCGGGGGGACTCACAGATACGCAGTATTTT. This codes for CASSFLAGGLTDTQYF.

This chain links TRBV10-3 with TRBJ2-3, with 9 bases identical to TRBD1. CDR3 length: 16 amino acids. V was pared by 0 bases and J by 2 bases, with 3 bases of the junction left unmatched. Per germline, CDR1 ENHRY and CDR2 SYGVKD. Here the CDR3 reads CAISESGTGTTDTQYF. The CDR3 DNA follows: TGTGCCATCAGTGAGTCTGGGACAGGGACCACAGATACGCAGTATTTT.

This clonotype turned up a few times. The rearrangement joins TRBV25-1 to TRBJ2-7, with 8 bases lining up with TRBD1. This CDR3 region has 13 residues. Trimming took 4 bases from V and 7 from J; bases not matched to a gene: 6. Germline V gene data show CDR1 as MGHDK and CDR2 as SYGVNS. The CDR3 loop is CASSVSTGGEQYF. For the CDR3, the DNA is TGTGCCAGCAGTGTTTCTACAGGGGGGGAGCAGTACTTC.

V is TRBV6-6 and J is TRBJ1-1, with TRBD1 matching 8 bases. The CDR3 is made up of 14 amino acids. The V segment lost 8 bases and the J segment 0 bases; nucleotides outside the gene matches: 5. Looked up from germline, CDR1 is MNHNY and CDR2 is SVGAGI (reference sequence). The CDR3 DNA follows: TGTGCCAGCGGGACAGGAGACATGAACACTGAAGCTTTCTTT. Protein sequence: CASGTGDMNTEAFF.

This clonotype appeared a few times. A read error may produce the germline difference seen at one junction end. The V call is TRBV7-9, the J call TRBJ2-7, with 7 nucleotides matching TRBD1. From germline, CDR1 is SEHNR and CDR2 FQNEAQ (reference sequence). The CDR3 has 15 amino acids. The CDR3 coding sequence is TGTGCCAGCAGCTTAGGACTGAGGGGGCGGAATGAGCAGCACTTC. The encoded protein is CASSLGLRGRNEQHF.

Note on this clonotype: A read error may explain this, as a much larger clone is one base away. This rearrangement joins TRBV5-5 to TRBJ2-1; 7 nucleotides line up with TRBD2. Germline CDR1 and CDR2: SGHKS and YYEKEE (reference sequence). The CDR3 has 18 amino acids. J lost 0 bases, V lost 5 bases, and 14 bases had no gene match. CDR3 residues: CASRFKSSSGSSYNEQFF. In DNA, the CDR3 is TGTGCCAGCAGATTTAAAAGTTCTAGCGGAAGCTCCTACAATGAGCAGTTCTTC.

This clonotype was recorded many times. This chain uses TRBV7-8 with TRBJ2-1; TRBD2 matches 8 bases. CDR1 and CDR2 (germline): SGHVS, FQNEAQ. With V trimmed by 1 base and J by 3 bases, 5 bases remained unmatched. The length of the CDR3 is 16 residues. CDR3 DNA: TGTGCCAGCAGCTTAGTCGCGGGGGGATTCTACAATGAGCAGTTCTTC. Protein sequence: CASSLVAGGFYNEQFF.

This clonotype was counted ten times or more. The CDR3 loop is CASSEGLAGFTDTQYF. The CDR3, as DNA: TGTGCCAGCAGTGAAGGTCTAGCGGGCTTCACAGATACGCAGTATTTT. The V gene is TRBV2, the J gene TRBJ2-3, with 8 bases matching TRBD2. The length of the CDR3 is 16 residues. V gave up 1 base and J gave up 2 bases; unmatched junction bases: 5. CDR1 SNHLY and CDR2 FYNNEI come from the germline V gene. Supplemented by reference TRBV2 and TRBJ2-3, the full variable domain reads EPEVTQTPSHQVTQMGQEVILRCVPISNHLYFYWYRQILGQKVEFLVSFYNNEISEKSEIFDDQFSVERPDGSNFTLKIRSTKLEDSAMYFCASSEGLAGFTDTQYFGPGTRLTVL.

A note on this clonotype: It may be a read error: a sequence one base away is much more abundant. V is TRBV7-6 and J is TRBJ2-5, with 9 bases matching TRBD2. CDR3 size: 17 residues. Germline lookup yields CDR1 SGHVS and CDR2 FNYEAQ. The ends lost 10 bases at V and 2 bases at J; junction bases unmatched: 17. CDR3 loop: CANRPKGRLAGQETQYF. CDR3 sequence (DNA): TGTGCCAACAGACCCAAGGGTCGGCTAGCGGGGCAAGAGACCCAGTACTTC.

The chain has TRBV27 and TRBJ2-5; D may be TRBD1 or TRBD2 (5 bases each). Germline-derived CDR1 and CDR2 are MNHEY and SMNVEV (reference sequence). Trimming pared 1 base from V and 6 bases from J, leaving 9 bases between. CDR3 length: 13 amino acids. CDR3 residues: CASSLLGDQTQYF. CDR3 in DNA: TGTGCCAGCAGTTTATTGGGGGACCAGACCCAGTACTTC.

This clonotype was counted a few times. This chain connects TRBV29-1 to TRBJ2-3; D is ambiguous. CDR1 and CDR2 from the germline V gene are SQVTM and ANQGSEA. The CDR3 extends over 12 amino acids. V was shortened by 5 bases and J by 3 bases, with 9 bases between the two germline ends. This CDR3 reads CSVHERTDTQYF. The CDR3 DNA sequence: TGCAGCGTTCATGAGAGGACAGATACGCAGTATTTT.

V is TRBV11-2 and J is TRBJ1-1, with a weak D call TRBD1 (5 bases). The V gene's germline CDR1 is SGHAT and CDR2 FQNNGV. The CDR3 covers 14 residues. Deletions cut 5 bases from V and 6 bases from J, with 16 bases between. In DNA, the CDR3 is TGTGCCAGCAGCCCGACGGCACAGGTCTCTGAAGCTTTCTTT. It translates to CASSPTAQVSEAFF.

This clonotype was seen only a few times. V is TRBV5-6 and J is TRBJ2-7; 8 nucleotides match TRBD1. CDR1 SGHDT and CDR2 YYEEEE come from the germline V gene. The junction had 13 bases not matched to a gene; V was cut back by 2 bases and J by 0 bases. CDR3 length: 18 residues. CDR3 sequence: CASSLPSSDRGLSYEQYV. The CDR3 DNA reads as TGTGCCAGCAGCTTACCCTCCTCTGACAGGGGCCTCTCCTACGAGCAGTACGTC.

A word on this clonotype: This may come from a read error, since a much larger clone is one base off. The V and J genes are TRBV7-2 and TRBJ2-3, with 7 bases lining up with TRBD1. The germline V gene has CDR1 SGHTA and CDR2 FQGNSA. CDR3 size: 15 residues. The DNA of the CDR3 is TGTGCCAGCAGTTTCCTCGGGACAGCCGCGGATACGCAGTTTTTT. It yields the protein CASSFLGTAADTQFF. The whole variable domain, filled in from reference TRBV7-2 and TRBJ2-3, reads GAGVSQSPSNKVTEKGKDVELRCDPISGHTALYWYRQSLGQGLEFLIYFQGNSAPDKSGLPSDRFSAERTGGSVSTLTIQRTQQEDSAVYLCASSFLGTAADTQFFGPGTRLTVL.

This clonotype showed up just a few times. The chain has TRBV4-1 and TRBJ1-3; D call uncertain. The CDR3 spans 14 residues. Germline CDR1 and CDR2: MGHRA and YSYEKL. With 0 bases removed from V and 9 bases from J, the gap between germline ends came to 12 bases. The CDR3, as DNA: TGCGCCAGCAGCCAAGAGACGGCCGTTACCACCATATATTTT. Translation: CASSQETAVTTIYF.

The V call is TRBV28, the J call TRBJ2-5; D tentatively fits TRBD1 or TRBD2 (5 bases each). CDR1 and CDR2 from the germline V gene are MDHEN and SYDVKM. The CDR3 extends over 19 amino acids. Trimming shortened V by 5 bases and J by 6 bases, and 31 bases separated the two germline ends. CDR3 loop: CASSGRGGGPSFKEKTQYF. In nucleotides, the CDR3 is TGTGCCAGCAGTGGTAGGGGCGGCGGGCCATCTTTCAAAGAAAAGACCCAGTACTTC.

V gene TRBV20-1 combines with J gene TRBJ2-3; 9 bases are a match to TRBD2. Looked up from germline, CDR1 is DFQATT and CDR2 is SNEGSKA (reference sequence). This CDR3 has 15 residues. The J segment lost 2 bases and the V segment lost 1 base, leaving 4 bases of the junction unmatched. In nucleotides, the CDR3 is TGCAGTGCTAGAGTAGCGGGGGCAGACACAGATACGCAGTATTTT. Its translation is CSARVAGADTDTQYF.

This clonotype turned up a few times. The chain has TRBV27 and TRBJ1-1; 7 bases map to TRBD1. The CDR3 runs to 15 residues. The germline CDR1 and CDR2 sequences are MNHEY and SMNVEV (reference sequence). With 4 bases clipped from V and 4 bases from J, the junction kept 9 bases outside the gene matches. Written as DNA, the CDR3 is TGTGCCAGCAGTTGGGGTATGACAGGGCTCACTGAAGCTTTCTTT. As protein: CASSWGMTGLTEAFF.

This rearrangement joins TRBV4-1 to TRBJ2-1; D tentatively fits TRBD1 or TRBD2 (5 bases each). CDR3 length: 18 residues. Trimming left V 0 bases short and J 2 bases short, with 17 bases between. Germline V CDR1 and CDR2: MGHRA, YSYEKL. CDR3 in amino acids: CASSQDMLFGATYNEQFF. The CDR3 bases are TGCGCCAGCAGCCAAGATATGCTTTTCGGGGCCACCTACAATGAGCAGTTCTTC.

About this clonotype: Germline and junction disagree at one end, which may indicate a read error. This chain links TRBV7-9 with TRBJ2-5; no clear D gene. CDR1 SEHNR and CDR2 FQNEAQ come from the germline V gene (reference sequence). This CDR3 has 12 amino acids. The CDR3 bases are TGTGCCAGCAGCCCCCTCCAAGGGACCCAGTACTTC. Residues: CASSPLQGTQYF.

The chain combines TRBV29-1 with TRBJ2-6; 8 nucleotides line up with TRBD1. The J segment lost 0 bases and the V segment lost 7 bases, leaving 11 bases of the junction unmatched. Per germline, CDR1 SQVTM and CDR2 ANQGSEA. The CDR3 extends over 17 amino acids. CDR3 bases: TGCAGCGCAGGACAGGGCCCGCCTTACTCTGGGGCCAACGTCCTGACTTTC. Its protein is CSAGQGPPYSGANVLTF.

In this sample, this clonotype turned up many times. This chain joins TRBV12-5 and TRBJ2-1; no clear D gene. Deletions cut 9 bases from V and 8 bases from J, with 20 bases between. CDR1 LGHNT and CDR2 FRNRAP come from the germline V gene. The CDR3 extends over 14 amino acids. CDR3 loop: CASRAGSPRYEQFF. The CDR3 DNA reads TGTGCTAGCCGGGCCGGGTCCCCCCGGTATGAGCAGTTCTTC.

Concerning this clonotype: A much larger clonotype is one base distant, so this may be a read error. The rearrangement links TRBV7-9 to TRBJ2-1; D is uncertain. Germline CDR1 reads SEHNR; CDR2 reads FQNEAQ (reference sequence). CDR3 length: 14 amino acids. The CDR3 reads CANSLRISYNEQFF. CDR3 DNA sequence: TGTGCCAACAGCTTGCGGATCTCCTACAATGAGCAGTTCTTC.

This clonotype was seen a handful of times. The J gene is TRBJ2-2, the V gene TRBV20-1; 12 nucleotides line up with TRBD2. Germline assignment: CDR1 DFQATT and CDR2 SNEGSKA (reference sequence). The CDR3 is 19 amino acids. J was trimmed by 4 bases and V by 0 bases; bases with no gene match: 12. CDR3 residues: CSARDGPSLAGGRTGELFF. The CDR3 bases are TGCAGTGCTAGAGACGGACCGTCACTAGCGGGGGGACGCACCGGGGAGCTGTTTTTT.